The 8 T cell receptor beta chains below come from one sample, sequenced in a study of OX40 agonist ivuxolimab in advanced cancers. The repertoire was sequenced with immunoSEQ multiplex PCR; TCRdb's copy has only in-frame clones and lacks some. The sample has about 79,000 clones; about 95% are singletons. The source material was CD4+ or CD8+ T cells sorted from blood, sampled in a trial of the OX40 agonist ivuxolimab. Receptors were obtained from an adult with an advanced solid tumor such as melanoma, head and neck, liver or kidney cancer.

This rearrangement joins TRBV5-5 to TRBJ1-5; D might be TRBD1 (5 bases). The CDR3 has 15 residues. The germline gives CDR1 SGHKS, CDR2 YYEKEE (reference sequence). V lost 4 bases to trimming and J lost 2 bases, with 13 bases between them. CDR3 sequence reads: CASSRGTWGNQPQHF. The DNA of the CDR3 is TGTGCCAGCAGCCGGGGGACCTGGGGCAATCAGCCCCAGCATTTT.

V usage is TRBV9 and J usage is TRBJ2-2, with no clear D. The CDR3 sequence is 17 residues long. Germline V CDR1 and CDR2: SGDLS, YYNGEE. Trimming cost V 3 bases and J 1 base, with 16 bases left between them. CDR3 sequence: CASSAPIKSENTGELFF. The DNA of the CDR3 is TGTGCCAGCAGCGCCCCGATTAAGTCCGAGAACACCGGGGAGCTGTTTTTT.

This chain uses TRBV25-1 with TRBJ2-5; D is unresolved. The CDR3 runs to 14 residues. V lost 1 base and J lost 4, with 10 bases in between. CDR1 and CDR2 from the germline V gene are MGHDK and SYGVNS. The CDR3 region has the DNA TGTGCCAGCAGTGAATTCGGCGATGGAGAGACCCAGTACTTC. Its protein is CASSEFGDGETQYF.

The gene calls are TRBV2 and TRBJ2-1; tentative D call: TRBD2 (5 bases). Germline V gene data show CDR1 as SNHLY and CDR2 as FYNNEI. The CDR3 consists of 14 residues. Trimming pared 2 bases from V and 3 bases from J, leaving 8 bases between. The CDR3 loop reads CASSERAVYNEQFF. The CDR3 DNA reads TGTGCCAGCAGTGAACGAGCGGTCTACAATGAGCAGTTCTTC.

This chain connects TRBV7-9 to TRBJ2-1, with D possibly being TRBD1 or TRBD2 (5 bases each). V lost 7 bases and J 6 bases, leaving 19 bases between the germline ends. CDR3 length equals 15 residues. Germline V gives CDR1 SEHNR, CDR2 FQNEAQ (reference sequence). CDR3 protein: CASIPMGDRGNEQFF. The CDR3 DNA is TGTGCCAGCATCCCCATGGGGGACCGTGGCAATGAGCAGTTCTTC.

The gene calls are TRBV7-9 and TRBJ1-2, with D perhaps TRBD1 (5 bases). The germline V and J ends were trimmed by 5 bases and 7 bases, with 11 bases remaining between them. From germline, CDR1 is SEHNR and CDR2 FQNEAQ (reference sequence). CDR3 length equals 12 residues. Here the CDR3 reads CASSADSRGYTF. CDR3 nucleotides: TGTGCCAGCAGCGCAGACAGTCGTGGCTACACCTTC.

This chain connects TRBV29-1 to TRBJ2-6; 7 bases are shared with TRBD1. The CDR3 spans 16 residues. V shed 4 bases, J shed 0 bases, and the junction held 6 bases outside the gene matches. Per the germline V gene, CDR1 is SQVTM and CDR2 is ANQGSEA. In DNA form, the CDR3 reads TGCAGCGTTGTTGGGACAGCCGCCTCTGGGGCCAACGTCCTGACTTTC. Its translation is CSVVGTAASGANVLTF. The whole variable domain, remainder taken from reference TRBV29-1 and TRBJ2-6, is SAVISQKPSRDICQRGTSLTIQCQVDSQVTMMFWYRQQPGQSLTLIATANQGSEATYESGFVIDKFPISRPNLTFSTLTVSNMSPEDSSIYLCSVVGTAASGANVLTFGAGSRLTVL.

The rearrangement joins TRBV7-9 to TRBJ2-7; the D is unclear. CDR3 length: 12 residues. Trimming stripped 5 bases from V and 4 bases from J, with 9 bases between. Germline CDR1 SEHNR, CDR2 FQNEAQ (reference sequence). CDR3 region: CASSPPGYEQYF. The CDR3 DNA sequence: TGTGCCAGCAGCCCTCCCGGGTACGAGCAGTACTTC.